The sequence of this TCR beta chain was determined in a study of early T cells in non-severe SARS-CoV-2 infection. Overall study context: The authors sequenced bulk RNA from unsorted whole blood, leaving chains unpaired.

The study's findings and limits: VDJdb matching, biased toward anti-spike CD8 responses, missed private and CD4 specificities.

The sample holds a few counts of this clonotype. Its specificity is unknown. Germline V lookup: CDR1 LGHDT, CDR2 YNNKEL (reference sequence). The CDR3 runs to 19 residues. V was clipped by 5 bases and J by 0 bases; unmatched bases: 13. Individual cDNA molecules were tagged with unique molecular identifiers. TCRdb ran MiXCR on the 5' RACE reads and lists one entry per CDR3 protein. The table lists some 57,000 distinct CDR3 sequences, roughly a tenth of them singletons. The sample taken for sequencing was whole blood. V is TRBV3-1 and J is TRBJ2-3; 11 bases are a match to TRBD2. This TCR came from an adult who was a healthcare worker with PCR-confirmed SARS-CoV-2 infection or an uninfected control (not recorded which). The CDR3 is CASSSQALAGAGSTDTQYF. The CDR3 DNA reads TGTGCCAGCAGCTCTCAGGCACTAGCGGGGGCCGGAAGCACAGATACGCAGTATTTT.